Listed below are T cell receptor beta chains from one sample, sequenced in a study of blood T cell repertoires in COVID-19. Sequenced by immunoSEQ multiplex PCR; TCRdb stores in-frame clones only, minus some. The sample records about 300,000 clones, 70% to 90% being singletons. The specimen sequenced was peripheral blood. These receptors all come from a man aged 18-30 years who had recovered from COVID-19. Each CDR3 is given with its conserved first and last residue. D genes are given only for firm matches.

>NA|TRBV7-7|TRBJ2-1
TGTGCTAGCAGCTTAGGCGGGGGCGGCTACAATGAGCAGTTCTTC
CASSLGGGGYNEQFF
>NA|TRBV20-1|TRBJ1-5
TGCAGTGCTAGTCCCCCTCGGTCCGGGGTGAGCCAGCCCCAGCATTTT
CSASPPRSGVSQPQHF
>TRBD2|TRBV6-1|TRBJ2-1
TGTGCCAGCAGTGATGGTCTAGCGGGATTCAATGAGCAGTTCTTC
CASSDGLAGFNEQFF
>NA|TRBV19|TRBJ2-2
TGTGCCAGTAGGCAAACAGGGTTCCCCGGGGAGCTGTTTTTT
CASRQTGFPGELFF
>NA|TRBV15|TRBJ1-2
TGTGCCACCAGCAGAGATGCAGGGGTGGGATATGGCTACACCTTC
CATSRDAGVGYGYTF
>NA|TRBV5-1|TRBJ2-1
TGCGCCAGCAGCGTGGGGACAATCTCCTACAATGAGCAGTTCTTC
CASSVGTISYNEQFF
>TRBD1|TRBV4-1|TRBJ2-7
TGCGCCAGCAGCCACCCCGGGACAGGGCTATACGAGCAGTACTTC
CASSHPGTGLYEQYF
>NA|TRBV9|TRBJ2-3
TGTGCCAGCAGCGTAGCTACCGCAGGGGAGAAGGGAGATACGCAGTATTTT
CASSVATAGEKGDTQYF
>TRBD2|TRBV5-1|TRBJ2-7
TGCGCCAGCCGGGAGGCGTACGAGCAGTACTTC
CASREAYEQYF
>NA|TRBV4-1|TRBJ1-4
TGCGCCAGCAGCCAAACGGGAGGGCAACTGTTTTTT
CASSQTGGQLFF
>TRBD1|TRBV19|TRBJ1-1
TGTGCCAGTAGCTCCGACAGGGAACTCACTGAAGCTTTCTTT
CASSSDRELTEAFF
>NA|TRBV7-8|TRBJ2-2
TGTGCCAGCAGCGAAACACCCGCGGGGAACACCGGGGAGCTGTTTTTT
CASSETPAGNTGELFF
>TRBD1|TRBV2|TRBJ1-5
TGTGCCAGCAGTGAAACAGGGGTGGCTCAGCCCCAGCATTTT
CASSETGVAQPQHF
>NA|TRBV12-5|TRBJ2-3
TGTGCTAGTGGTTCAGGGCAGGGAAGCACAGATACGCAGTATTTT
CASGSGQGSTDTQYF
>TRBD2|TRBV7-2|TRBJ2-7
TGTGCCAGCAGATTAGACACACTAGCGTTCGAGCAGTACTTC
CASRLDTLAFEQYF
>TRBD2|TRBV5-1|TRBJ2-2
TGCGCCAGCAGCTGGACTAGCGGGGGAGGCACCGGGGAGCTGTTTTTT
CASSWTSGGGTGELFF